The next 17 T cell receptor beta chains were all read from a single sample in a study of shared clonotypes between healthy human individuals. Assay used: immunoSEQ multiplex PCR; TCRdb lists only in-frame clones, some missing. The data show about 2.4 million clones, around nine tenths seen once. Sequences were obtained from naive CD4+ T cells sorted from blood. The subset here: CD45RA+ positively selected. The receptor source for this set is a young man in good health.

V is TRBV6-4 and J is TRBJ2-5; D is uncertain. The V gene lost 3 bases and the J gene lost 5 bases, with 10 bases spanning the gap. Germline CDR1 reads MRHNA; CDR2 reads SNTAGT. This CDR3 contains 13 residues. The CDR3: CASSEGVGETQYF. CDR3 nucleotides: TGTGCCAGCAGTGAAGGAGTCGGGGAGACCCAGTACTTC.

The chain couples TRBV28 to TRBJ2-5; the D gene is possibly TRBD1 (6 bases). The J call may be mistaken, given a closer DNA end match to TRBJ2-7. Germline V gives CDR1 MDHEN, CDR2 SYDVKM. The CDR3 sequence is 12 residues long. The CDR3, as DNA: TGTGCCAGCAGAACGACAGGATACGAGCAGTACTTC. Amino acids: CASRTTGYEQYF.

The rearrangement joins TRBV10-1 to TRBJ2-7, with TRBD1 matching over 9 bases. The ends lost 0 bases at V and 2 bases at J; junction bases unmatched: 2. Germline CDR1 reads WNHNN; CDR2 reads SYGVQD (reference sequence). The CDR3 consists of 15 residues. The DNA for the CDR3 is TGCGCCAGCAGTGAGTCGGGGACAGGGACCTACGAGCAGTACTTC. Amino acids: CASSESGTGTYEQYF.

The gene calls are TRBV27 and TRBJ1-4; D possibly corresponds to TRBD1 (6 bases). V lost 5 bases and J 1 base, leaving 20 bases between the germline ends. This CDR3 region has 18 residues. Per the germline V gene, CDR1 is MNHEY and CDR2 is SMNVEV (reference sequence). The CDR3 protein is CASSRTSPGQRTNEKLFF. The CDR3 nucleotides are TGTGCCAGCAGTCGGACGAGTCCTGGACAGAGAACTAATGAAAAACTGTTTTTT.

About this clone itself: This same CDR3 is encoded by further DNA sequences in the sample. This rearrangement joins TRBV9 to TRBJ2-2; D unresolved. The CDR3 is 13 residues long. The V gene lost 3 bases and the J gene lost 2 bases, with 5 bases spanning the gap. Germline V gene lookup returns CDR1 SGDLS and CDR2 YYNGEE. The DNA for the CDR3 is TGTGCCAGCAGCGCACATAACACCGGGGAGCTGTTTTTT. Its protein product is CASSAHNTGELFF.

V is TRBV6-1 and J is TRBJ1-2; TRBD1 matches at 9 bases. In germline, CDR1 is MNHNS, CDR2 SASEGT. V was pared by 6 bases and J by 5 bases, with 10 bases of the junction left unmatched. This CDR3 region has 15 residues. This chain's CDR3 is CASRSTGGKEYGYTF. The CDR3 region has the DNA TGTGCCAGCAGAAGTACAGGGGGCAAAGAGTATGGCTACACCTTC.

This clone came up once. This sequence joins TRBV7-2 and TRBJ1-6; D is unclear. V lost 2 bases, J lost 7 bases, and 12 bases lay in between. Germline V CDR1 and CDR2: SGHTA, FQGNSA. The CDR3 has 15 residues. The CDR3 DNA is TGTGCCAGCAGCTTACCCAGCCTGCTCAATTCACCCCTCCACTTT. Translation: CASSLPSLLNSPLHF.

The rearrangement links TRBV5-1 to TRBJ2-1; D possibly matches TRBD1 or TRBD2 (7 bases each). The CDR3 has 16 residues. Germline CDR1 reads SGHRS; CDR2 reads YFSETQ. V shed 4 bases and J shed 9 bases, with 23 bases lying between them. This chain's CDR3 is CASSPGASGTGAEQFF. CDR3 sequence (DNA): TGCGCCAGCAGCCCAGGGGCTAGCGGTACAGGGGCTGAGCAGTTCTTC.

V is TRBV2 and J is TRBJ2-1, with TRBD2 matching 11 bases. V lost 6 bases and J lost 4; bases outside the gene matches: 5. This CDR3 has 15 residues. The germline CDR1 and CDR2 sequences are SNHLY and FYNNEI. The CDR3 sequence is CASRTSGAIYNEQFF. In DNA form, the CDR3 reads TGTGCCAGCAGGACTAGCGGGGCGATTTACAATGAGCAGTTCTTC.

This clone was seen just once. The rearrangement joins TRBV18 to TRBJ2-7; D ambiguous. V lost 1 base and J 5 bases, leaving 15 bases between the germline ends. Germline V gene sequence: CDR1 KGHSH, CDR2 LQKENI. This CDR3 has 15 residues. This CDR3 is CASSPRVGLPDEQYF. The CDR3 coding sequence is TGTGCCAGCTCACCACGAGTCGGGTTACCGGACGAGCAGTACTTC.

As to this clone: Additional DNA sequences in this sample encode the identical CDR3. The chain links TRBV7-3 to TRBJ1-1, with 7 bases aligning to TRBD1. The CDR3 extends over 14 amino acids. Per the germline V gene, CDR1 is SGHTA and CDR2 is FQGTGA. Trimming at V came to 4 bases and at J to 5 bases, leaving 7 bases not matched to a gene. The CDR3 region is CASSSRQGSTEAFF. Written as DNA, the CDR3 is TGTGCCAGCAGCTCAAGACAGGGTAGTACTGAAGCTTTCTTT.

This chain's CDR3 is CASSLPVTNSPLHF. In DNA form, the CDR3 reads TGTGCCAGCAGCTTGCCGGTGACTAATTCACCCCTCCACTTT. This rearrangement joins TRBV5-6 to TRBJ1-6, with unresolved D. V was trimmed by 1 base and J by 6 bases, leaving 8 bases between them. This CDR3 comprises 14 residues. Germline-derived CDR1 and CDR2 are SGHDT and YYEEEE.

The table lists this clone with a count of one. The CDR3 protein is CASVRVGERSYEQYF. The CDR3 DNA sequence: TGTGCCAGCGTACGAGTGGGGGAGAGGTCCTACGAGCAGTACTTC. The chain combines TRBV7-9 with TRBJ2-7; D may match TRBD1 or TRBD2 (5 bases each). The CDR3 sequence is 15 residues long. The V end lost 8 bases, the J end lost 1 base, and 18 bases lay between the germline ends. Germline values: CDR1 SEHNR, CDR2 FQNEAQ (reference sequence). The full variable domain, in which reference TRBV7-9 and TRBJ2-7 provide the parts outside the CDR3, is DTGVSQNPRHKITKRGQNVTFRCDPISEHNRLYWYRQTLGQGPEFLTYFQNEAQLEKSRLLSDRFSAERPKGSFSTLEIQRTEQGDSAMYLCASVRVGERSYEQYFGPGTRLTVT.

Worth noting for this clone: This sample also contains other DNA sequences that code for the same CDR3. The genes are TRBV10-3 and TRBJ1-1; D not resolved. Trimming cost V 4 bases and J 1 base, with 7 bases left between them. There are 13 residues in the CDR3. Germline V gene data show CDR1 as ENHRY and CDR2 as SYGVKD. The CDR3 here is CAISGAGNTEAFF. In DNA form, the CDR3 reads TGTGCCATCAGTGGGGCAGGGAACACTGAAGCTTTCTTT.

Turning to this clone: In the same sample, other DNA sequences code for this CDR3. J is TRBJ2-3 and V is TRBV25-1; 9 bases align to TRBD2. Germline CDR1 is MGHDK and CDR2 is SYGVNS. V lost 3 bases to trimming and J lost 1 base; unmatched junction nucleotides: 5. This CDR3 comprises 16 residues. The CDR3 region is CASSDPRLAGTDTQYF. CDR3 nucleotides: TGTGCCAGCAGTGACCCCCGACTAGCGGGCACAGATACGCAGTATTTT.

With respect to this clone: In the same sample, other DNA sequences code for this CDR3. The V gene is TRBV6-6, the J gene TRBJ1-1; 8 bases match TRBD1. In germline, CDR1 is MNHNY, CDR2 SVGAGI (reference sequence). V trimming: 5 bases; J trimming: 0 bases; junction bases outside the gene matches: 2. This CDR3 contains 14 residues. The CDR3 sequence is CASSTDRVNTEAFF. The CDR3 DNA reads as TGTGCCAGCAGTACGGACAGGGTGAACACTGAAGCTTTCTTT.

The table lists this clone with a count of one. The chain combines TRBV6-1 with TRBJ2-2, with 7 bases identical to TRBD2. Germline V gene data show CDR1 as MNHNS and CDR2 as SASEGT. The CDR3 sequence is 17 residues long. The ends lost 3 bases at V and 2 bases at J; junction bases unmatched: 9. CDR3 protein: CASSDHGLVKNTGELFF. The CDR3 DNA reads TGTGCCAGCAGTGACCACGGACTAGTTAAAAACACCGGGGAGCTGTTTTTT.